This T cell receptor beta chain was found in a study of Ad26.COV2.S vaccination and SARS-CoV-2 variants (dated by TCRdb to about 2021). Broadly, across the study: Donors in the vaccine arm were drawn from COV1001, a multicentre, randomized, double-blind, placebo-controlled phase I-IIa trial testing Ad26.COV2.S in healthy adults. Ad26.COV2.S was administered intramuscularly at 5 x 10^10 or 1 x 10^11 viral particles, either as a single shot or as two shots given 56 days apart. TCRbeta repertoire sequencing was used to assess the specificity and breadth of SARS-CoV-2-reactive T cell receptors after Ad26.COV2.S vaccination. A total of about 30 samples were included in the TCR-sequenced set, comprising 19 Ad26.COV2.S vaccine recipients, 5 placebo recipients and 8 SARS-CoV-2 convalescent individuals. Trial participants were randomized into five groups of five, in which low-dose or high-dose Ad26.COV2.S was given once or twice, or placebo was given on both occasions. Blinding of investigators to trial group allocation was maintained during experiments and outcome assessment.

The treatment or condition label, read with the paper, signifies: roughly 18 received Ad26.COV2.S at low or high dose, single or two shots; several received placebo; per-sample allocation not given. Repertoires of vaccine and placebo recipients were sequenced from samples taken on day 63 after the first injection. Cohort 1b enrolled roughly 25 adults aged 18-55 years at a single site in Boston, USA, between 29 July and 7 August 2020. As a vaccine, Ad26.COV2.S was a replication-incompetent adenovirus type 26 vector that expressed a prefusion-stabilized SARS-CoV-2 spike protein derived from the original Wuhan strain. Of note for this clone: The antigen it binds to is not known. Base qualities are not provided; no much larger clone lies one nucleotide away.

Between the V and J ends, shortened by 4 bases and 4 bases respectively, the junction contains 6 bases. The CDR3 measures 12 amino acids from cysteine to phenylalanine. The kept DNA is CDR3 alone, 36 bases in frame from the first base. Overall study results and their limits: It was noted by the authors that total T cell responses may have been underestimated by the TCR breadth and depth analyses. Comparable non-spike TCR breadth was observed between vaccine and placebo recipients, consistent with only spike being contained in the vaccine. Ad26.COV2.S recipients had higher spike-specific TCR breadth than placebo recipients (P = 0.0014). The study was not powered for comparison of responses between vaccine doses or regimens. After vaccination, spike-specific CD8+ and CD4+ T cell responses were reported to show substantial breadth.

TCRbeta CDR3 regions were sequenced with the immunoSEQ Assay. After extraction, genomic DNA underwent amplification by bias-controlled multiplex PCR, followed by high-throughput sequencing. The original pipeline was this. To quantify the absolute abundance of every unique TCRbeta CDR3 region, sequences were collapsed and filtered. Usable DNA was measured by amplifying reference genes present in all nucleated cells, and TCRbeta template counts were normalized to that usable DNA to estimate T cell fraction. Repertoire TCRs were annotated as SARS-CoV-2-specific by exact matching of V gene, CDR3 amino acid sequence and J gene to a known reactive TCR set. MIRA supplied the reference SARS-CoV-2 TCR set, which was filtered for enrichment in COVID-19-positive ImmuneCODE repertoires so that public or cross-reactive TCRs were removed. Drawing on the MIRA antigens, annotated TCRs were analysed further at the level of specific ORF or position within ORF. Depth was the summed frequency of annotated unique rearrangements, while breadth was defined as annotated unique rearrangements over total unique productive rearrangements. Two-sided Wilcoxon rank-sum tests were applied when comparing TCR breadth between groups. The immuneACCESS repertoire file appears here via TCRdb, limited to in-frame rearrangements. These files lack a portion of the clones; in checked studies, under half of the deficit traces to unresolved V genes, and the cause of the others is not known. The DNA was the basis for D and trimming; V, J and clone size are from that table. This sample holds about 350,000 clones; 75% to 90% were observed only once. Clones ranked in the top ten supply about 11% of the sample.

The TCR was taken from a person aged 18-65 years who received the Ad26.COV2.S COVID-19 vaccine or a placebo. Recombination connected TRBV12-3 or TRBV12-4 to TRBJ2-3, with an unclear D gene assignment. The source was peripheral blood, collected in a trial of Ad26.COV2.S vaccine versus placebo. The CDR3 protein is CASSYSSDTQYF. The bases are TGTGCCAGCAGTTATAGCTCAGATACGCAGTATTTT.